The T cell receptor beta chain under discussion was sequenced for a study of T cell repertoires in cytomegalovirus infection (dated by TCRdb to the late 2010s). For the wider study: Donor HLA type was relevant to the analysis, because carriage of CMV infection together with the matching HLA type was indicated by public TCR beta signatures.

The sequencer was an Illumina HiSeq 1500. The public sequencing data were trimmed at Q25 with fastp and processed into clonotypes with MiXCR by TCRdb, which kept only in-frame beta chains. Every CDR3 protein is listed once, alongside the most common genes and DNA of its rows. This sample holds hundreds of thousands of distinct CDR3 sequences; 20% to 25% were observed only once. The biggest ten clones account for under 8.5% of the sample. V is cut back by 3 bases and J by 6 bases, with 6 bases in the junction unmatched. Reading from cysteine to phenylalanine, the CDR3 counts 16 amino acids. The entry retains the CDR3 DNA only, 48 bases that are in frame from base 1. Via the germline V gene, CDR1 is SNHLY and CDR2 FYNNEI. Here is what the overall study found, with its caveats: Cumulative frequency of public TCR beta family members discriminated carriers of CMV infection plus the relevant HLA type in this cohort and an independent approximately 350-donor cohort. In the ex vivo response, HLA-C-restricted CMV-specific TCR beta clonotypes were dominant, and in two of eight donors the single most frequent clonotype came from this HLA-C-restricted group.

This clonotype has more than one count but fewer than ten. Its antigen is not yet known. One base away there is no much larger clone; base qualities are not given. The TCR originated in a human donor in good health (CMV status not recorded). Some clones in this sample may be carry-over from other donors' samples. The sequence links TRBV2 to TRBJ2-2; TRBD2 aligns with 11 central bases. Sequencing was done on a sample of CD8+ T cells from PBMCs. The DNA reads as follows: TGTGCCAGCAGTGACTCGACTAGCGGGGTCCCCGGGGAGCTGTTTTTT. Translated, it gives CASSDSTSGVPGELFF. Full variable domain (CDR3 extended with the reference TRBV2 and TRBJ2-2 proteins): EPEVTQTPSHQVTQMGQEVILRCVPISNHLYFYWYRQILGQKVEFLVSFYNNEISEKSEIFDDQFSVERPDGSNFTLKIRSTKLEDSAMYFCASSDSTSGVPGELFFGEGSRLTVL.